What follows is one T cell receptor beta chain and its context. Its antigen is unidentified. Germline V lookup: CDR1 GTSNPN, CDR2 SVGIG (reference sequence). Trimming took 0 bases from V and 9 from J, leaving 12 bases between them. The CDR3 length is 13 residues. The record originates from a study of shared clonotypes between healthy human individuals. Findings of the study overall: Relative to clonotypes present in all four donors, those not shared had lower generation probabilities.

The protocol was immunoSEQ multiplex PCR, while the TCRdb copy is restricted to in-frame clones and leaves out a portion. The table has around 700,000 clones, approximately 79% seen once. This TCR was recovered from a young woman in good health. The sequenced material came from memory CD4+ T cells sorted from blood. As for subset: CD45RA-negative fraction. The V and J genes are TRBV30 and TRBJ2-1; TRBD1 is a possible D gene (5 bases). This CDR3 is CAWSVQPTGEQFF. CDR3 DNA sequence: TGTGCCTGGAGTGTACAACCTACAGGTGAGCAGTTCTTC.